These 16 T cell receptor beta chains were sequenced from one sample in a study of T cell responses to AZD1222 COVID-19 vaccine. Measured with immunoSEQ multiplex PCR; TCRdb has only the in-frame clones, and not every one. The repertoire holds roughly 150,000 clones, with approximately 87% as singletons. Sequences were derived from peripheral blood, sampled 28 days after the second AZD1222 dose. These receptors came from an adult who received the AZD1222 COVID-19 vaccine.

The chain links TRBV11-2 to TRBJ2-2; tentative D call: TRBD2 (5 bases). The V gene's germline CDR1 is SGHAT and CDR2 FQNNGV. The CDR3 contains 16 residues. V lost 1 base and J 3 bases, leaving 12 bases between the germline ends. This CDR3 is CASSLGTRTYTGELFF. CDR3 DNA: TGTGCCAGCAGCTTAGGCACTAGAACCTACACCGGGGAGCTGTTTTTT.

The V and J genes are TRBV25-1 and TRBJ1-3; D is ambiguous. CDR1 MGHDK and CDR2 SYGVNS come from the germline V gene. V gave up 4 bases and J gave up 0 bases, with 16 bases separating them. CDR3 length equals 17 residues. This CDR3 reads CASSGGGRSFSGNTIYF. The CDR3 nucleotides are TGTGCCAGCAGTGGGGGAGGACGGAGCTTCTCTGGAAACACCATATATTTT.

The chain carries TRBV3-1 (or the pseudogene TRBV3-2) and TRBJ1-5; no clear D. V was trimmed by 1 base and J by 3 bases, leaving 10 bases between them. The CDR3 runs 15 residues. Germline values: CDR1 LGHDT, CDR2 YNNKEL (reference sequence). The CDR3 sequence: CASSQGDLPNQPQHF. The CDR3 DNA reads TGTGCCAGCAGCCAAGGAGACTTACCCAATCAGCCCCAGCATTTT.

The chain is built from TRBV6-2 or TRBV6-3 and TRBJ1-5; D uncertain. This CDR3 has 14 amino acids. V was trimmed by 0 bases and J by 5 bases, leaving 8 bases between them. Germline V gene lookup returns CDR1 MNHEY and CDR2 SVGEGT. CDR3 residues: CASSYSTFDQPQHF. DNA for the CDR3: TGTGCCAGCAGTTACTCTACTTTCGATCAGCCCCAGCATTTT.

V is TRBV28 and J is TRBJ2-5; 14 bases map to TRBD2. Looked up from germline, CDR1 is MDHEN and CDR2 is SYDVKM. The CDR3 length is 15 residues. V shed 7 bases and J 2 bases; nucleotides not matched to a gene: 3. In nucleotides, the CDR3 is TGTGCCAGCACTCGACTAGCGGGAGGGCAAGAGACCCAGTACTTC. It encodes CASTRLAGGQETQYF. The whole variable domain, filled in from reference TRBV28 and TRBJ2-5, reads DVKVTQSSRYLVKRTGEKVFLECVQDMDHENMFWYRQDPGLGLRLIYFSYDVKMKEKGDIPEGYSVSREKKERFSLILESASTNQTSMYLCASTRLAGGQETQYFGPGTRLLVL.

This chain connects TRBV7-2 to TRBJ2-3; 9 nucleotides agree with TRBD2. V gave up 4 bases and J gave up 4 bases; unmatched junction bases: 12. Germline V gene lookup returns CDR1 SGHTA and CDR2 FQGNSA. The CDR3 totals 17 residues. The CDR3 sequence: CASSYRGSGSVPDTQYF. The CDR3 DNA is TGTGCCAGCAGCTACAGGGGTAGCGGGAGTGTCCCAGATACGCAGTATTTT.

The chain links TRBV5-1 to TRBJ2-2; D unclear. This CDR3 is 13 amino acids long. Trimming shortened V by 0 bases and J by 8 bases, and 8 bases separated the two germline ends. CDR1 is SGHRS, CDR2 YFSETQ, per germline. The chain's CDR3 is CASSLVGTGELFF. As DNA, the CDR3 is TGCGCCAGCAGCTTGGTGGGAACGGGGGAGCTGTTTTTT.

This chain uses TRBV27 with TRBJ1-5; 8 nucleotides match TRBD1. The length of the CDR3 is 17 residues. Germline V gene data show CDR1 as MNHEY and CDR2 as SMNVEV (reference sequence). V lost 2 bases to trimming and J lost 5 bases; unmatched junction nucleotides: 11. The CDR3 bases are TGTGCCAGCAGTTTACATCCAGGGGGCGGGATCGATCAGCCCCAGCATTTT. It yields the protein CASSLHPGGGIDQPQHF.

The rearrangement links TRBV6-5 to TRBJ1-3, with a tentative D call TRBD1 (6 bases). The germline V and J ends were trimmed by 6 bases and 3 bases, with 15 bases remaining between them. CDR1 MNHEY and CDR2 SVGAGI come from the germline V gene. This CDR3 is 15 amino acids long. The CDR3 loop is CASRPTWGHGNTIYF. As DNA, the CDR3 is TGTGCCAGCAGGCCAACGTGGGGGCATGGAAACACCATATATTTT.

About this clone itself: At the DNA level, this CDR3 is encoded by other sequences in the same sample as well. This chain joins TRBV2 and TRBJ1-1; D is undetermined. From germline, CDR1 is SNHLY and CDR2 FYNNEI. This CDR3 spans 11 amino acids. Trimming removed 6 bases at V and 1 base at J, with 3 bases between. The CDR3 spells CASRRNTEAFF. The CDR3 region has the DNA TGTGCCAGCAGACGGAACACTGAAGCTTTCTTT. The whole variable domain, remainder taken from reference TRBV2 and TRBJ1-1, is EPEVTQTPSHQVTQMGQEVILRCVPISNHLYFYWYRQILGQKVEFLVSFYNNEISEKSEIFDDQFSVERPDGSNFTLKIRSTKLEDSAMYFCASRRNTEAFFGQGTRLTVV.

The sample holds a few counts of this clone. The J gene is TRBJ1-5, the V gene TRBV28; weak D call: TRBD1 (6 bases). The CDR3 has 17 amino acids. Deletions cut 5 bases from V and 4 bases from J, with 21 bases between. Germline lookup yields CDR1 MDHEN and CDR2 SYDVKM. The CDR3 DNA reads as TGTGCCAGCAGTCCCCCCGTGGGAGGGGGAGTAAATCAGCCCCAGCATTTT. Translated: CASSPPVGGGVNQPQHF.

V and J are TRBV2 and TRBJ1-1; D not resolved. Looked up from germline, CDR1 is SNHLY and CDR2 is FYNNEI. V shed 4 bases and J shed 0 bases, with 9 bases lying between them. This CDR3 has 14 residues. CDR3 sequence (DNA): TGTGCCAGCAGTGTCGCCAGACTGAACACTGAAGCTTTCTTT. Protein sequence: CASSVARLNTEAFF.

The rearrangement uses TRBV19 and TRBJ1-4; no clear D. V lost 5 bases and J 8 bases, leaving 9 bases between the germline ends. Per germline, CDR1 LNHDA and CDR2 SQIVND (reference sequence). This CDR3 region has 12 residues. In DNA form, the CDR3 reads TGTGCCAGTAGTCCCCTTGGGGAAAAACTGTTTTTT. The encoded protein is CASSPLGEKLFF.

The V gene is TRBV13, the J gene TRBJ1-6, with D perhaps matching TRBD1 (6 bases). Germline V gene lookup returns CDR1 PRHDT and CDR2 FYEKMQ (reference sequence). The length of the CDR3 is 17 residues. The germline V and J ends were trimmed by 1 base and 7 bases, with 17 bases remaining between them. The CDR3 coding sequence is TGTGCCAGCAGCTTAGTGGGGGCGCGGTACGGGAATTCACCCCTCCACTTT. It is translated as CASSLVGARYGNSPLHF.

The gene calls are TRBV30 and TRBJ1-5; D remains ambiguous. Trimming removed 0 bases from V and 1 base from J, with 13 bases in between. The CDR3 spans 16 residues. Germline CDR1 reads GTSNPN; CDR2 reads SVGIG (reference sequence). The chain's CDR3 is CAWSVGRRASNQPQHF. CDR3 nucleotides: TGTGCCTGGAGTGTCGGGCGTCGGGCGAGCAATCAGCCCCAGCATTTT. Full variable domain (remainder filled in from reference TRBV30 and TRBJ1-5): SQTIHQWPATLVQPVGSPLSLECTVEGTSNPNLYWYRQAAGRGLQLLFYSVGIGQISSEVPQNLSASRPQDRQFILSSKKLLLSDSGFYLCAWSVGRRASNQPQHFGDGTRLSIL.

This chain connects TRBV9 to TRBJ1-4, with D unclear. Trimming stripped 0 bases from V and 3 bases from J, with 9 bases between. Germline values: CDR1 SGDLS, CDR2 YYNGEE. The CDR3 runs 15 residues. CDR3 bases: TGTGCCAGCAGCGTAGCCCCCCAAGCTAATGAAAAACTGTTTTTT. Translating it yields CASSVAPQANEKLFF.